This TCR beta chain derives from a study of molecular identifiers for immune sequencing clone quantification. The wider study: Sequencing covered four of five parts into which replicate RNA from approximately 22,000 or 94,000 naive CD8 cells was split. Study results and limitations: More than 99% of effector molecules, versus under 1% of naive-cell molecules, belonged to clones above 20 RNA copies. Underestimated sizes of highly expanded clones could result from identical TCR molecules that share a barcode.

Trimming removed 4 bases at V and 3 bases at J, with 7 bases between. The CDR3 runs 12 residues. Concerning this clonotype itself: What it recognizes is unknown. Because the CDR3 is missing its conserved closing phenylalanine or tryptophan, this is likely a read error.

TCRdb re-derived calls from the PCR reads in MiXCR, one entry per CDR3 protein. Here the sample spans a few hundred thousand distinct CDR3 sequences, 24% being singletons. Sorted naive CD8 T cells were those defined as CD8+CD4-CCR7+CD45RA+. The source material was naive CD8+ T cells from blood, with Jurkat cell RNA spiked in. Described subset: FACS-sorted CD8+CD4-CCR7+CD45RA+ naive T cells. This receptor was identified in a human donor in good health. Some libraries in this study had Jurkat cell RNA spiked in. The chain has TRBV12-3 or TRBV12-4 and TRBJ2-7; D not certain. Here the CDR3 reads CASSYSDYEQYL. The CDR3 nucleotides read TGTGCCAGCAGTTATTCGGACTACGAGCAGTACCTC.